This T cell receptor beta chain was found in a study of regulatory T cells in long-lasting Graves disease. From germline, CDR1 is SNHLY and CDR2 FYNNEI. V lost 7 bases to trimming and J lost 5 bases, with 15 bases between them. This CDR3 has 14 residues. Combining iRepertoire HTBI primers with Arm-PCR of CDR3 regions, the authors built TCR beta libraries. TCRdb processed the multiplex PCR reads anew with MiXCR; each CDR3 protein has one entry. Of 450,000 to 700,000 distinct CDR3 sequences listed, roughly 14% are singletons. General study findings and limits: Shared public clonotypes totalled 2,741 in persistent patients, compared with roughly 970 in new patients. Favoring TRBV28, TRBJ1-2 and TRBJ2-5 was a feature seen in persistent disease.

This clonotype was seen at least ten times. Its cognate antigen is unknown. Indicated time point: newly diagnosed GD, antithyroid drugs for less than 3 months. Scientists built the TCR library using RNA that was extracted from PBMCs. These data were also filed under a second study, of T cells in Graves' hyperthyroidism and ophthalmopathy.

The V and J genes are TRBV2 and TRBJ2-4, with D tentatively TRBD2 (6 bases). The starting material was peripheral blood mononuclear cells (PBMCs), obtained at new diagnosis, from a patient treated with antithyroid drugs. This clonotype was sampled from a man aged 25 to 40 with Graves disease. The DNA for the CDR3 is TGTGCCAGCACTAGGGAGGTTACGGAAAACATTCAGTACTTC. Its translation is CASTREVTENIQYF.